The 18 T cell receptor beta chains below were found in one sample sequenced in a study of T cell responses to AZD1222 COVID-19 vaccine. Method: immunoSEQ multiplex PCR; TCRdb's copy keeps in-frame clones and lacks some. Among 95,000 to 100,000 clones, about 90% were seen once, and the ten largest hold roughly 10%. The specimen comprised peripheral blood, sampled 28 days after the second AZD1222 dose. Receptors were obtained from an adult who received the AZD1222 COVID-19 vaccine.

The table lists this clone with a count of one. The chain recombines TRBV28 with TRBJ1-1, with 7 bases fitting TRBD1. Germline loops: CDR1 MDHEN, CDR2 SYDVKM. The CDR3 runs 15 residues. V was pared by 7 bases and J by 5 bases, with 13 bases of the junction left unmatched. The CDR3 is CASTLGGGSWTEAFF. CDR3 DNA: TGTGCCAGCACCCTAGGGGGCGGGTCTTGGACTGAAGCTTTCTTT. The full variable domain, in which reference TRBV28 and TRBJ1-1 provide the parts outside the CDR3, is DVKVTQSSRYLVKRTGEKVFLECVQDMDHENMFWYRQDPGLGLRLIYFSYDVKMKEKGDIPEGYSVSREKKERFSLILESASTNQTSMYLCASTLGGGSWTEAFFGQGTRLTVV.

The chain couples TRBV28 to TRBJ1-2; D is unresolved. V gave up 2 bases and J gave up 2 bases, with 3 bases separating them. The germline V gene encodes CDR1 MDHEN and CDR2 SYDVKM. The CDR3 runs to 12 residues. CDR3 amino acids: CASSLLNYGYTF. In DNA form, the CDR3 reads TGTGCCAGCAGTTTACTGAACTATGGCTACACCTTC.

Concerning this clone: In the same sample, other DNA sequences code for this CDR3. The chain is built from TRBV28 and TRBJ1-5; 10 nucleotides agree with TRBD1. J gave up 4 bases and V 6 bases, and 3 bases lay outside the gene matches. The CDR3 runs to 14 residues. The germline V gene encodes CDR1 MDHEN and CDR2 SYDVKM. CDR3 DNA: TGTGCCAGCAGACCGGGACAGGGGAATCAGCCCCAGCATTTT. This encodes CASRPGQGNQPQHF.

The chain uses TRBV12-5 and TRBJ2-1; TRBD2 matches at 8 bases. Germline V gene data show CDR1 as LGHNT and CDR2 as FRNRAP. The CDR3 loop spans 18 amino acids. Losses at the gene ends were 3 bases for V and 0 bases for J; bases not matched to a gene: 10. The CDR3 DNA follows: TGTGCTAGTGGTTTCCCGGGTCGGGGGGGCGGCTCCTACAATGAGCAGTTCTTC. Translation: CASGFPGRGGGSYNEQFF.

This chain connects TRBV30 to TRBJ1-2, with a tentative D call TRBD1 (6 bases). Trimming cost V 4 bases and J 4 bases, with 7 bases left between them. Per the germline V gene, CDR1 is GTSNPN and CDR2 is SVGIG (reference sequence). The CDR3 covers 11 residues. CDR3 in amino acids: CAWKGGYGYTF. The DNA for the CDR3 is TGTGCCTGGAAGGGGGGCTATGGCTACACCTTC.

The chain recombines TRBV6-4 with TRBJ1-2; TRBD1 matches at 7 bases. This CDR3 region has 15 residues. Germline CDR1 and CDR2: MRHNA and SNTAGT. The junction had 10 bases not matched to a gene; V was cut back by 4 bases and J by 5 bases. The CDR3 region has the DNA TGTGCCAGCAGTGCATCGGCAGGGGGTTGGTATGGCTACACCTTC. Protein sequence: CASSASAGGWYGYTF.

The V call is TRBV11-1, the J call TRBJ1-6; D unresolved. Germline V gives CDR1 SGHAT, CDR2 FQDESV (reference sequence). The CDR3 has 14 amino acids. Trimming cost V 5 bases and J 6 bases, with 11 bases left between them. The CDR3 here is CASSLSSGNSPLHF. In nucleotides, the CDR3 is TGTGCCAGCAGCCTTTCCAGCGGTAATTCACCCCTCCACTTT.

V and J are TRBV5-6 and TRBJ2-7, with a tentative D call TRBD1 (5 bases). V was shortened by 3 bases and J by 5 bases, with 18 bases between the two germline ends. The CDR3 consists of 15 residues. Germline V gene data show CDR1 as SGHDT and CDR2 as YYEEEE. The CDR3 sequence is CASSSPSQGRNEQYF. Written as DNA, the CDR3 is TGTGCCAGCAGCTCACCGAGCCAGGGTAGGAACGAGCAGTACTTC.

V gene TRBV28 combines with J gene TRBJ2-3; D remains ambiguous. Germline V lookup: CDR1 MDHEN, CDR2 SYDVKM. Between the trimmed V and J ends, which lost 2 bases and 0 bases, there was a span of 6 bases. The CDR3 runs to 14 residues. This CDR3 is CASSLEQSTDTQYF. The CDR3 nucleotides are TGTGCCAGCAGTTTAGAACAGAGCACAGATACGCAGTATTTT.

The CDR3 region is CSVVEPSTQQYF. The CDR3, as DNA: TGCAGCGTTGTTGAACCATCCACGCAGCAGTACTTC. The rearrangement uses TRBV29-1 and TRBJ2-7; no firm D call. Germline V gene sequence: CDR1 SQVTM, CDR2 ANQGSEA. Deletions cut 4 bases from V and 8 bases from J, with 15 bases between. The CDR3 runs to 12 residues.

The rearrangement uses TRBV9 and TRBJ2-6; D gene uncertain. CDR3 size: 18 residues. CDR1 and CDR2 from the germline V gene are SGDLS and YYNGEE. V shed 0 bases and J shed 2 bases, with 15 bases lying between them. This CDR3 reads CASSVAVVAPPGANVLTF. In DNA, the CDR3 is TGTGCCAGCAGCGTAGCCGTCGTGGCACCTCCTGGGGCCAACGTCCTGACTTTC.

This clone turned up a few times. This chain connects TRBV28 to TRBJ2-3; perhaps TRBD1 as D (5 bases). Germline CDR1 reads MDHEN; CDR2 reads SYDVKM. This CDR3 spans 16 amino acids. The V end was cut by 5 bases, the J end by 0 bases, with 15 bases between. This CDR3 is CASSRLGPRSTDTQYF. CDR3 bases: TGTGCCAGCAGTCGGTTGGGGCCAAGAAGCACAGATACGCAGTATTTT. The full variable domain, completed using reference TRBV28 and TRBJ2-3, is DVKVTQSSRYLVKRTGEKVFLECVQDMDHENMFWYRQDPGLGLRLIYFSYDVKMKEKGDIPEGYSVSREKKERFSLILESASTNQTSMYLCASSRLGPRSTDTQYFGPGTRLTVL.

This chain joins TRBV27 and TRBJ2-5; possibly TRBD2 for D (7 bases). Trimming removed 5 bases from V and 5 bases from J, with 27 bases in between. CDR3 size: 18 residues. Germline CDR1 is MNHEY and CDR2 is SMNVEV (reference sequence). CDR3 residues: CASSPDAYRGRELETQYF. The CDR3 DNA follows: TGTGCCAGCAGTCCTGACGCCTACCGGGGGCGGGAGCTGGAGACCCAGTACTTC.

In its sample, this clone was seen a few times. The J gene is TRBJ1-1, the V gene TRBV6-6, with no clear D. CDR1 and CDR2 (germline): MNHNY, SVGAGI (reference sequence). The CDR3 totals 13 residues. With 5 bases removed from V and 0 bases from J, the gap between germline ends came to 7 bases. In DNA, the CDR3 is TGTGCCAGCAGTACCCAACTGAACACTGAAGCTTTCTTT. This gives the protein CASSTQLNTEAFF.

This chain joins TRBV6-4 and TRBJ2-1; D call uncertain. CDR1 MRHNA and CDR2 SNTAGT come from the germline V gene. CDR3 length equals 14 residues. V was pared by 0 bases and J by 3 bases, with 6 bases between. The CDR3 bases are TGTGCCAGCAGTGACTCGAATAACTACAATGAGCAGTTCTTC. Its translation: CASSDSNNYNEQFF.

The V and J genes are TRBV7-2 and TRBJ2-1, with D perhaps matching TRBD1 (6 bases). The germline V gene has CDR1 SGHTA and CDR2 FQGNSA. This CDR3 has 15 amino acids. V was clipped by 2 bases and J by 1 base, with 9 bases between them. The CDR3 region is CASSLQGQSYNEQFF. CDR3 coding DNA: TGTGCCAGCAGCTTACAGGGGCAGTCCTACAATGAGCAGTTCTTC.

The rearrangement uses TRBV7-9 and TRBJ1-2, with 9 bases aligning to TRBD1. Germline-derived CDR1 and CDR2 are SEHNR and FQNEAQ (reference sequence). The CDR3 is 15 amino acids. V shed 4 bases, J shed 4 bases, and the junction held 7 bases outside the gene matches. The CDR3 nucleotides are TGTGCCAGCAGCTCCCGGGACAGGGCCACCTATGGCTACACCTTC. The encoded protein is CASSSRDRATYGYTF. The entire variable domain, with the rest obtained from reference TRBV7-9 and TRBJ1-2, is as follows: DTGVSQNPRHKITKRGQNVTFRCDPISEHNRLYWYRQTLGQGPEFLTYFQNEAQLEKSRLLSDRFSAERPKGSFSTLEIQRTEQGDSAMYLCASSSRDRATYGYTFGSGTRLTVV.

The chain has TRBV18 and TRBJ1-3; D remains ambiguous. From germline, CDR1 is KGHSH and CDR2 LQKENI. The length of the CDR3 is 14 residues. V was shortened by 8 bases and J by 0 bases, with 11 bases between the two germline ends. The CDR3 DNA reads as TGTGCCAGCCACCTAACCGGCTCTGGAAACACCATATATTTT. Translating gives CASHLTGSGNTIYF. Full variable domain (outside the CDR3, taken from reference TRBV18 and TRBJ1-3): NAGVMQNPRHLVRRRGQEARLRCSPMKGHSHVYWYRQLPEEGLKFMVYLQKENIIDESGMPKERFSAEFPKEGPSILRIQQVVRGDSAAYFCASHLTGSGNTIYFGEGSWLTVV.